This paragraph reports one T cell receptor (beta chain). This entry is derived from a study of T cell changes during pregnancy in multiple sclerosis. CDR1 is LNHNV and CDR2 is YYDKDF in the germline V gene (reference sequence). The CDR3 length is 14 residues. V was pared by 8 bases and J by 8 bases, with 10 bases of the junction left unmatched. Assay used: immunoSEQ multiplex PCR; TCRdb lists only in-frame clones, some missing. The data hold about 120,000 clones, with 93% observed a single time. The starting material was peripheral blood, obtained before pregnancy. The chain has TRBV15 and TRBJ1-4; 8 bases are shared with TRBD1. The receptor was isolated from a female donor with multiple sclerosis, enrolled in a pregnancy study. The CDR3 region has the DNA TGTGCCACCGGACCGACAGGGGAAGTCGAAAAACTGTTTTTT. The encoded protein is CATGPTGEVEKLFF.